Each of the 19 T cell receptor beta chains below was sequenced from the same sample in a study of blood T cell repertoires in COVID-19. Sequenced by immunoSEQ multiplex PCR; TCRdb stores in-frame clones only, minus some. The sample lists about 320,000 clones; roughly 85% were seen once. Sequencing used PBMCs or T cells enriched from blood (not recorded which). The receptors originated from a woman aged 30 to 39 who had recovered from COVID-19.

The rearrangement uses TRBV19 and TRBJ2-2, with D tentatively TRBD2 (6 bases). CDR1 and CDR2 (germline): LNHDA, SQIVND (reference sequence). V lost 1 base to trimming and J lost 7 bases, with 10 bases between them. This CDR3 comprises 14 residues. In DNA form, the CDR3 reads TGTGCCAGTAGTATAGGGGGGGTTGGCGGGGAGCTGTTTTTT. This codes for CASSIGGVGGELFF.

DNA of the CDR3: TGTGCCTGGAGTCTAGATTGGGCTGAAGCTTTCTTT. Its translation is CAWSLDWAEAFF. The chain employs TRBV30 and TRBJ1-1; D gene unclear. Germline CDR1 GTSNPN, CDR2 SVGIG (reference sequence). Trimming left V 2 bases short and J 6 bases short, with 10 bases between. This CDR3 spans 12 amino acids.

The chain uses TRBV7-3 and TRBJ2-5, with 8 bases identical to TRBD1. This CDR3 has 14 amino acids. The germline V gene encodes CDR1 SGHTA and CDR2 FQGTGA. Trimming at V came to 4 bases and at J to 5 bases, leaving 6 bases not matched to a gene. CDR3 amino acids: CASSSTGGLETQYF. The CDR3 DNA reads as TGTGCCAGCAGCTCTACAGGGGGACTGGAGACCCAGTACTTC.

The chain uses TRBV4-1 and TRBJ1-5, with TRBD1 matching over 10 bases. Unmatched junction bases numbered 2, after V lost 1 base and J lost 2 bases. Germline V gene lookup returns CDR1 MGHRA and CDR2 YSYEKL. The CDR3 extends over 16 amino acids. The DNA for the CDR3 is TGCGCCAGCAGCCAAGCCGGACAGGGGGGCAATCAGCCCCAGCATTTT. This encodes CASSQAGQGGNQPQHF.

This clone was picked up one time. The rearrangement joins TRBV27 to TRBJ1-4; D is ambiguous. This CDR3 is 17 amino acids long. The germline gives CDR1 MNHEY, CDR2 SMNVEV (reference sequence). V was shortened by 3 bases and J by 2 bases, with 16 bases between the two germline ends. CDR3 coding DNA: TGTGCCAGCAGTTTCGTCCCGATCCCAAGCACTAATGAAAAACTGTTTTTT. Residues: CASSFVPIPSTNEKLFF.

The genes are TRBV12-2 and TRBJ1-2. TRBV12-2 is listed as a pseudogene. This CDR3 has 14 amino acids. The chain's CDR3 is CASRRGLELYGYTF. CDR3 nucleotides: TGTGCAAGTCGCCGGGGACTGGAACTTTATGGCTACACCTTC.

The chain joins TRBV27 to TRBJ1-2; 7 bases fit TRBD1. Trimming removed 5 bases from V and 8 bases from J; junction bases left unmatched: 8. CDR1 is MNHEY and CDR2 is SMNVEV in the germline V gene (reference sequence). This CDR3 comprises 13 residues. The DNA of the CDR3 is TGTGCCAGCAGTGACGGGCGGACAGGCGGCTACACCTTC. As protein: CASSDGRTGGYTF.

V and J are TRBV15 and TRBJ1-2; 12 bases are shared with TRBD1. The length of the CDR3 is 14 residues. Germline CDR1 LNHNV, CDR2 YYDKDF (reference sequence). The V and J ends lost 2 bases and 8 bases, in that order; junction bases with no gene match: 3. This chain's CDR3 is CATSRTGTGGGYTF. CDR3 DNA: TGTGCCACCAGCAGAACCGGGACAGGGGGCGGCTACACCTTC.

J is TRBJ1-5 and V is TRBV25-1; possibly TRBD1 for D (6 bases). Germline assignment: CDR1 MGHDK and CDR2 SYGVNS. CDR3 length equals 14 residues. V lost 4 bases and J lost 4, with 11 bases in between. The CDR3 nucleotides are TGTGCCAGCAGTGTTGGACAGCAGAATCAGCCCCAGCATTTT. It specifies CASSVGQQNQPQHF.

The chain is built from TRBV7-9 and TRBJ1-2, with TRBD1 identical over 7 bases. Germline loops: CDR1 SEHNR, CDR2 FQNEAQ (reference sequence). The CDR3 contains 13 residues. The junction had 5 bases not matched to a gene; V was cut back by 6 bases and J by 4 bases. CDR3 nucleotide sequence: TGTGCCAGCAGGCCCGAGGGGGCCTATGGCTACACCTTC. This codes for CASRPEGAYGYTF. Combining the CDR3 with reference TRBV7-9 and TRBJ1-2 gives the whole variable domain DTGVSQNPRHKITKRGQNVTFRCDPISEHNRLYWYRQTLGQGPEFLTYFQNEAQLEKSRLLSDRFSAERPKGSFSTLEIQRTEQGDSAMYLCASRPEGAYGYTFGSGTRLTVV.

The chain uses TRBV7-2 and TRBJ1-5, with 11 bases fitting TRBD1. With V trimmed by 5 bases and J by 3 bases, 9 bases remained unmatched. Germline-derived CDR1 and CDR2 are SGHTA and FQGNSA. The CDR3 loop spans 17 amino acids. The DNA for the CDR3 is TGTGCCAGCAGCCCCGGACAGGGGGCCCCCCCCAATCAGCCCCAGCATTTT. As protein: CASSPGQGAPPNQPQHF.

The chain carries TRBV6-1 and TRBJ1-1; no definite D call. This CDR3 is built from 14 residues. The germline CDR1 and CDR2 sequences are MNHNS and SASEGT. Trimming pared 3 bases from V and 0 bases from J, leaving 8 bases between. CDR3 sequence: CASSDRNMNTEAFF. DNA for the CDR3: TGTGCCAGCAGTGACAGGAACATGAACACTGAAGCTTTCTTT.

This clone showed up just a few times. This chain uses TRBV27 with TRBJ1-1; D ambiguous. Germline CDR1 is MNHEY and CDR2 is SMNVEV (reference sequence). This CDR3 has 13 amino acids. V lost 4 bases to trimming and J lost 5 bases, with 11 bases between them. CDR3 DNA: TGTGCCAGCAGTTCTTATTGGGCAACTGAAGCTTTCTTT. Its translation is CASSSYWATEAFF.

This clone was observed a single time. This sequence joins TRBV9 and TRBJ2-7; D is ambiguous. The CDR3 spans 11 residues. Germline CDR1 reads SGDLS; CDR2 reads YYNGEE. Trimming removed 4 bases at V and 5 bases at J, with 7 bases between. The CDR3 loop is CASSSRDEQYF. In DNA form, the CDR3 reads TGTGCCAGCAGCTCCCGCGACGAGCAGTACTTC.

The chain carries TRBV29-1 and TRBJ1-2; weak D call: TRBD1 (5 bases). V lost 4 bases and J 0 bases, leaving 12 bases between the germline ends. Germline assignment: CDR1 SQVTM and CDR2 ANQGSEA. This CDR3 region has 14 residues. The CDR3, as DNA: TGCAGCGTTGGGGGTCCGGACACTAACTATGGCTACACCTTC. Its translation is CSVGGPDTNYGYTF.

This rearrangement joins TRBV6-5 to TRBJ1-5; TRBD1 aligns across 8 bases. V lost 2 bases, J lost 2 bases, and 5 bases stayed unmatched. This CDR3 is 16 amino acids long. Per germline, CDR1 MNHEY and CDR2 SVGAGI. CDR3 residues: CASSYPGGQGNQPQHF. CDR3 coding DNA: TGTGCCAGCAGTTACCCAGGGGGCCAGGGCAATCAGCCCCAGCATTTT.

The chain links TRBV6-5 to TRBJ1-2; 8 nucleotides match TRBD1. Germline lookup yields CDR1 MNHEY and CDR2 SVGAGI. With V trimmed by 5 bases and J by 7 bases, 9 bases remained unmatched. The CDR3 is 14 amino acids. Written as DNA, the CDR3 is TGTGCCAGCAGTAATCAGGGGGCTGCGGGTGGCTACACCTTC. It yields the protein CASSNQGAAGGYTF.

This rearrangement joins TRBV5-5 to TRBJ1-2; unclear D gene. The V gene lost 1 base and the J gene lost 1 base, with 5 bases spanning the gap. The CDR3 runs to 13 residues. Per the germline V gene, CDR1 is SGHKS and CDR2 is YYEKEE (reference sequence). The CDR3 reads CASSLRGNYGYTF. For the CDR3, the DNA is TGTGCCAGCAGCTTGCGGGGTAACTATGGCTACACCTTC.

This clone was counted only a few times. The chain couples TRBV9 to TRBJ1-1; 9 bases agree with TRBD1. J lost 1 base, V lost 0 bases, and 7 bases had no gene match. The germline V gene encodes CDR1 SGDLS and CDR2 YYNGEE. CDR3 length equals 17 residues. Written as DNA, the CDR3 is TGTGCCAGCAGCGTAGCTGGGACAGGGTGGGAGAACACTGAAGCTTTCTTT. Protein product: CASSVAGTGWENTEAFF. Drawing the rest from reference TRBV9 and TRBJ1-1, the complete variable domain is DSGVTQTPKHLITATGQRVTLRCSPRSGDLSVYWYQQSLDQGLQFLIQYYNGEERAKGNILERFSAQQFPDLHSELNLSSLELGDSALYFCASSVAGTGWENTEAFFGQGTRLTVV.